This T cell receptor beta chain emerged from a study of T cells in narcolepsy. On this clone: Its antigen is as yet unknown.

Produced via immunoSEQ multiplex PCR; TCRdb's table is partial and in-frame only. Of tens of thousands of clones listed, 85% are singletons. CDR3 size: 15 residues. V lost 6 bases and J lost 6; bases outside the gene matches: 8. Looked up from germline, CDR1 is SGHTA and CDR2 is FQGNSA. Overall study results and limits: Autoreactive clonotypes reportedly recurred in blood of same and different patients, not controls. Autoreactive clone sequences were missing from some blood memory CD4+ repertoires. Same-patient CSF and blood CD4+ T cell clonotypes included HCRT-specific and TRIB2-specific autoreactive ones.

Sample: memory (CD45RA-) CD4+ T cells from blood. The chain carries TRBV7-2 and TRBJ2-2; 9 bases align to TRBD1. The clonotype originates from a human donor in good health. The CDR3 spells CASSQGQGRAGELFF. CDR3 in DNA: TGTGCCAGCAGTCAAGGACAGGGGCGGGCCGGGGAGCTGTTTTTT.